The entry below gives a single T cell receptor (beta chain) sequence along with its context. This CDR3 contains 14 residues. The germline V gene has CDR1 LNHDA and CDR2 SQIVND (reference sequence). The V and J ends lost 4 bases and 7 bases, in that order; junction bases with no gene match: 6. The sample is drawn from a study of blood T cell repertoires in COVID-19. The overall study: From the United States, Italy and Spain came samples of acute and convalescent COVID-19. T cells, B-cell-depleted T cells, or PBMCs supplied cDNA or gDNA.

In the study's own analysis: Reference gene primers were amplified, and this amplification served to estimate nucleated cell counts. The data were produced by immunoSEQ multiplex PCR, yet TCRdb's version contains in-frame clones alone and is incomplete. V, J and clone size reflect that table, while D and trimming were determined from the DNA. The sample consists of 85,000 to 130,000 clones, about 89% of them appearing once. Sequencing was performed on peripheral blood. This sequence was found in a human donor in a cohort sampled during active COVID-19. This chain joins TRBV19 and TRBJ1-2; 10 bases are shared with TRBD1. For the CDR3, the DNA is TGTGCCAGTAGTAGGGGGACAGGGGAAGTTGGCTACACCTTC. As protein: CASSRGTGEVGYTF.